This is a list of T cell receptor beta chains from one sample in a study of CD8+CD57+ T cells in acquired aplastic anemia. MiXCR, applied by TCRdb to the reads, yields one record per CDR3 protein. The data hold more than 150,000 distinct CDR3 sequences, with 40% to 50% observed a single time. Sequencing input: sorted CD4+, CD8+, or CD8+CD57+ T cells (not recorded which) from PBMCs. These receptors came from a human donor in good health. Each CDR3 is given with its conserved first and last residue. The D gene is left open where the match is weak. The size entry is marked missing in some rows and otherwise reads once, few, many or a size class.

clone_size: -
j_call: TRBJ2-7
v_call: TRBV2
d_call: TRBD1
cdr3_nt: TGTGCCAGCAGTAATACAGGGGAAACCCAACAGTACTTC
cdr3_aa: CASSNTGETQQYF

clone_size: few
j_call: TRBJ2-2
v_call: TRBV4-1
d_call: TRBD1
cdr3_nt: TGCGCCAGCAGCCAAGAGGGACAGAGAACCGGGGAGCTGTTTTTT
cdr3_aa: CASSQEGQRTGELFF

clone_size: many
j_call: TRBJ1-1
v_call: TRBV7-9
d_call: -
cdr3_nt: TGTGCCAGCAGCTTAGCGGGGAACACTGAAGCTTTCTTT
cdr3_aa: CASSLAGNTEAFF

clone_size: -
j_call: TRBJ1-5
v_call: TRBV7-9
d_call: TRBD1
cdr3_nt: TGTGCCAGCAGCAGACAGGGTCATCAGCCCCAGCATTTT
cdr3_aa: CASSRQGHQPQHF

clone_size: -
j_call: TRBJ2-2
v_call: TRBV9
d_call: -
cdr3_nt: TGTGCCAGCAGCGTTTTATCTCGAGAGGGCGCCGGGGAGCTGTTTTTT
cdr3_aa: CASSVLSREGAGELFF

clone_size: -
j_call: TRBJ2-1
v_call: TRBV6-1
d_call: TRBD2
cdr3_nt: TGTGCCAGCAGTGAAGGGGGGGGTTTCAATGAGCAGTTCTTC
cdr3_aa: CASSEGGGFNEQFF

clone_size: -
j_call: TRBJ1-1
v_call: TRBV15
d_call: TRBD1
cdr3_nt: TGTGCCACCAGCAGAGACAGGGGGACGAACACTGAAGCTTTCTTT
cdr3_aa: CATSRDRGTNTEAFF

clone_size: many
j_call: TRBJ1-5
v_call: TRBV20-1
d_call: TRBD1
cdr3_nt: TGCAGTGCTTCGGAGGGGGCAATTCAGCCCCAGCATTTT
cdr3_aa: CSASEGAIQPQHF

clone_size: once
j_call: TRBJ2-7
v_call: TRBV20-1
d_call: -
cdr3_nt: TGCAGTGCTTTGACCCTAGAGGGGGAGCAGTACTTC
cdr3_aa: CSALTLEGEQYF

clone_size: -
j_call: TRBJ1-2
v_call: TRBV25-1
d_call: -
cdr3_nt: TGTGCCAGCAGTGAATATGAAGGGGGGGCAGGCTATGGCTACACCTTC
cdr3_aa: CASSEYEGGAGYGYTF

clone_size: -
j_call: TRBJ1-1
v_call: TRBV4-3
d_call: -
cdr3_nt: TGCGCCAGCAGCCAAGATCGGCGGGAAGCTTTCTTT
cdr3_aa: CASSQDRREAFF

clone_size: once
j_call: TRBJ2-5
v_call: TRBV10-2
d_call: -
cdr3_nt: TGTGCCAGCAGTCACCGGGATACCGAAGAGACCCAGTACTTC
cdr3_aa: CASSHRDTEETQYF

clone_size: -
j_call: TRBJ2-7
v_call: TRBV12-3/TRBV12-4
d_call: -
cdr3_nt: TGTGCCAGCAGTGCCGGAGTGGCCTACGAGCAGTACTTC
cdr3_aa: CASSAGVAYEQYF

clone_size: many
j_call: TRBJ1-2
v_call: TRBV19
d_call: TRBD1
cdr3_nt: TGTGCCAGTAGCGATACAGGGGTTCCTGGCTACACCTTC
cdr3_aa: CASSDTGVPGYTF

clone_size: few
j_call: TRBJ1-2
v_call: TRBV24-1
d_call: -
cdr3_nt: TGTGCCACCAGTGATAGGGCGGAATTGACGGGCTACACCTTC
cdr3_aa: CATSDRAELTGYTF

clone_size: many
j_call: TRBJ1-2
v_call: TRBV6-5
d_call: -
cdr3_nt: TGTGCCAGCAGTTACTCTAGGGAGTATGGCTACACCTTC
cdr3_aa: CASSYSREYGYTF

clone_size: -
j_call: TRBJ2-7
v_call: TRBV25-1
d_call: TRBD2
cdr3_nt: TGTGCCAGCGGCAGCGGGGGCACCTACGAGCAGTACTTC
cdr3_aa: CASGSGGTYEQYF

clone_size: -
j_call: TRBJ1-1
v_call: TRBV6-2/TRBV6-3
d_call: TRBD1
cdr3_nt: TGTGCCAGCAGGTACAGGGGTGGGAACACTGAAGCTTTCTTT
cdr3_aa: CASRYRGGNTEAFF

clone_size: -
j_call: TRBJ2-1
v_call: TRBV19
d_call: -
cdr3_nt: TGTGCCAGTAGCCCGGCCGGCCAGGTTTACAATGAGCAGTTCTTC
cdr3_aa: CASSPAGQVYNEQFF

clone_size: many
j_call: TRBJ2-3
v_call: TRBV20-1
d_call: -
cdr3_nt: TGCAGTGCCCGAGGAGGCAGGGCCACAGATACGCAGTATTTT
cdr3_aa: CSARGGRATDTQYF

clone_size: -
j_call: TRBJ2-2
v_call: TRBV24-1
d_call: -
cdr3_nt: TGTGCCACCAGCCTTTCGGGGACAGGGGAGCTGTTTTTT
cdr3_aa: CATSLSGTGELFF

clone_size: once
j_call: TRBJ2-7
v_call: TRBV19
d_call: -
cdr3_nt: TGTGCCAGTAGTATAGATGCGGGGACCCACTACGAGCAGTACTTC
cdr3_aa: CASSIDAGTHYEQYF

clone_size: few
j_call: TRBJ2-7
v_call: TRBV7-9
d_call: TRBD1
cdr3_nt: TGTGCCAGCAGCGGGACAGGGGGCGAGCAGTACTTC
cdr3_aa: CASSGTGGEQYF

clone_size: -
j_call: TRBJ2-3
v_call: TRBV29-1
d_call: -
cdr3_nt: TGCAGCGTTGACCATTTGGGGAGCAGCACAGATACGCAGTATTTT
cdr3_aa: CSVDHLGSSTDTQYF

clone_size: -
j_call: TRBJ1-6
v_call: TRBV7-9
d_call: -
cdr3_nt: TGTGCCAGCAGCTTAGAACAGCCCAATTCACCCCTCCACTTT
cdr3_aa: CASSLEQPNSPLHF

clone_size: -
j_call: TRBJ1-5
v_call: TRBV19
d_call: -
cdr3_nt: TGTGCCAGTAGTATAGGCAGTAAAGAGACCCAGCATTTT
cdr3_aa: CASSIGSKETQHF

clone_size: many
j_call: TRBJ2-2
v_call: TRBV7-3
d_call: -
cdr3_nt: TGTGCCAGCAGCTCAACTGGAGCTACCGGGGAGCTGTTTTTT
cdr3_aa: CASSSTGATGELFF

clone_size: many
j_call: TRBJ1-3
v_call: TRBV4-3
d_call: -
cdr3_nt: TGCGCCAGCAGCCAAGATCTGGTCTCTGGAAACACCATATATTTT
cdr3_aa: CASSQDLVSGNTIYF

clone_size: -
j_call: TRBJ1-4
v_call: TRBV6-5
d_call: -
cdr3_nt: TGTGCCAGCAGTTACAATGGGGGCGCGAGGGAAAAACTGTTTTTT
cdr3_aa: CASSYNGGAREKLFF

clone_size: once
j_call: TRBJ2-1
v_call: TRBV15
d_call: TRBD2
cdr3_nt: TGTGCCACCAGCAGCGCGGGACTAGCGGGGAACAATGAGCAGTTCTTC
cdr3_aa: CATSSAGLAGNNEQFF

clone_size: -
j_call: TRBJ2-2
v_call: TRBV7-3
d_call: -
cdr3_nt: TGTGCCAGCAGCTTAAGACGGAGCGGGGAGCTGTTTTTT
cdr3_aa: CASSLRRSGELFF

clone_size: many
j_call: TRBJ1-1
v_call: TRBV15
d_call: -
cdr3_nt: TGTGCCACCAGCAGAGTCACTGAAGCTTTCTTT
cdr3_aa: CATSRVTEAFF

clone_size: -
j_call: TRBJ1-2
v_call: TRBV7-9
d_call: -
cdr3_nt: TGTGCCAGCAGCCCCCGACAGTTCCGGTATAGCTACACCTTC
cdr3_aa: CASSPRQFRYSYTF

clone_size: many
j_call: TRBJ2-4
v_call: TRBV10-3
d_call: -
cdr3_nt: TGTGCCATCAGTGAGGGGGGGATGGGCAAAAACATTCAGTACTTC
cdr3_aa: CAISEGGMGKNIQYF

clone_size: -
j_call: TRBJ1-5
v_call: TRBV9
d_call: -
cdr3_nt: TGTGCCAGCGGGGAGGGGATTGGAAATAGCAATCAGCCCCAGCATTTT
cdr3_aa: CASGEGIGNSNQPQHF

clone_size: -
j_call: TRBJ2-3
v_call: TRBV7-8
d_call: TRBD2
cdr3_nt: TGTGCCAGCAGCCCCCAGCGGGACTCCAGCACAGATACGCAGTATTTT
cdr3_aa: CASSPQRDSSTDTQYF

clone_size: -
j_call: TRBJ1-2
v_call: TRBV7-2
d_call: -
cdr3_nt: TGTGCCAGCAGCTTAGTACGCGGGGAGGGCTACACCTTC
cdr3_aa: CASSLVRGEGYTF

clone_size: few
j_call: TRBJ2-5
v_call: TRBV4-2
d_call: TRBD2
cdr3_nt: TGTGCCAGCAGCCAAGATGCTAGCGGCCCGTACCAAGAGACCCAGTACTTC
cdr3_aa: CASSQDASGPYQETQYF

clone_size: many
j_call: TRBJ2-1
v_call: TRBV24-1
d_call: TRBD2
cdr3_nt: TGTGCCACCAGTGATTCGGTGACTAGCGGAACATTCGATGAGCAGTTCTTC
cdr3_aa: CATSDSVTSGTFDEQFF

clone_size: -
j_call: TRBJ1-2
v_call: TRBV6-1
d_call: -
cdr3_nt: TGTGCCAGCAGGGCTGCTGGGACCGACGGTGGCTACACCTTC
cdr3_aa: CASRAAGTDGGYTF

clone_size: -
j_call: TRBJ2-7
v_call: TRBV5-6
d_call: -
cdr3_nt: TGTGCCAGCAGCTTGGCTGGGACACATTACGAGCAGTACTTC
cdr3_aa: CASSLAGTHYEQYF

clone_size: many
j_call: TRBJ2-2
v_call: TRBV6-1
d_call: -
cdr3_nt: TGTGCCAGCAGGCGGTTGGGACCCGGGGAGCTGTTTTTT
cdr3_aa: CASRRLGPGELFF

clone_size: -
j_call: TRBJ2-2
v_call: TRBV3-1
d_call: -
cdr3_nt: TGTGCCAGCAGCCAATTAGGGCGGTCGACCGGGGAGCTGTTTTTT
cdr3_aa: CASSQLGRSTGELFF

clone_size: few
j_call: TRBJ2-6
v_call: TRBV12-5
d_call: -
cdr3_nt: TGTGCTAGTGGTTTGGTACCGAAACGGACCCACTCTGGGGCCAACGTCCTGACTTTC
cdr3_aa: CASGLVPKRTHSGANVLTF

clone_size: -
j_call: TRBJ2-5
v_call: TRBV24-1
d_call: -
cdr3_nt: TGTGCCACCAGTGACGGTGGGGGGCAAGAGACCCAGTACTTC
cdr3_aa: CATSDGGGQETQYF

clone_size: many
j_call: TRBJ2-1
v_call: TRBV12-3/TRBV12-4
d_call: TRBD2
cdr3_nt: TGTGCCAGCAGTTTGGAGGGAGGGCCCTCGAATGAGCAGTTCTTC
cdr3_aa: CASSLEGGPSNEQFF

clone_size: -
j_call: TRBJ2-7
v_call: TRBV20-1
d_call: -
cdr3_nt: TGCAGTGCTAGAGATACAGAGCCCTACGAGCAGTACTTC
cdr3_aa: CSARDTEPYEQYF

clone_size: -
j_call: TRBJ1-6
v_call: TRBV15
d_call: TRBD1
cdr3_nt: TGTGCCACCAGCGGGGGACAGGAGTATTCACCCCTCCACTTT
cdr3_aa: CATSGGQEYSPLHF

clone_size: -
j_call: TRBJ2-7
v_call: TRBV6-1
d_call: TRBD1
cdr3_nt: TGTGCCAGCAGTCAGACCACAGGGGGCCACGAGCAGTACTTC
cdr3_aa: CASSQTTGGHEQYF

clone_size: many
j_call: TRBJ2-7
v_call: TRBV5-5
d_call: TRBD2
cdr3_nt: TGTGCCAGCAGTGACGGGGGGGGACGTTCCTCCTACGAGCAGTACTTC
cdr3_aa: CASSDGGGRSSYEQYF